A selection of T cell receptor beta chains follows, all from one sample in a study of blood T cell repertoires in COVID-19. Generated by immunoSEQ multiplex PCR, the TCRdb table keeps only in-frame clones and is missing some. Of around 150,000 clones listed, more than 60% are singletons. Sequenced input: peripheral blood. The origin of the receptors is a man between 65 and 85 years old with acute or convalescent COVID-19. Both conserved end residues are part of each CDR3. D genes are given only for firm matches. Rows may omit the clone size; those that give it use once, few, many or a size class.

>TRBD2|TRBV27|-|16|TRBJ2-5
CASSPKSGRGQETQYF
TGTGCCAGCAGCCCCAAGAGCGGGAGGGGGCAAGAGACCCAGTACTTC
>-|TRBV6-5|-|15|TRBJ1-5
CASSPYRDSNQPQHF
TGTGCCAGCAGTCCATACAGGGATAGCAATCAGCCCCAGCATTTT
>TRBD1|TRBV5-5|-|15|TRBJ1-1
CASSLKDRVNTEAFF
TGTGCCAGCAGCTTGAAGGACAGGGTGAACACTGAAGCTTTCTTT
>-|TRBV6-1|-|13|TRBJ1-3
CASSADSRNTIYF
TGTGCCAGCAGCGCGGACAGTAGAAACACCATATATTTT
>-|TRBV2|few|14|TRBJ2-7
CASSDWTTSYEQYF
TGTGCCAGCAGTGACTGGACTACATCCTACGAGCAGTACTTC
>-|TRBV11-3|-|13|TRBJ1-5
CASSLDWSQPQHF
TGTGCCAGCAGCTTAGATTGGAGTCAGCCCCAGCATTTT
>-|TRBV21-1|many|17|TRBJ2-7
CASSKRTSGDSSYEQYF
TGTGCCAGCAGCAAACGGACTAGCGGGGATAGCTCCTACGAGCAGTACTTC
>TRBD2|TRBV6-5|-|13|TRBJ2-1
CASSRTSIDEQFF
TGTGCCAGCAGCCGGACTAGCATTGATGAGCAGTTCTTC
>TRBD1|TRBV7-9|-|15|TRBJ1-5
CASSRGQGGNQPQHF
TGTGCCAGCAGTCGAGGACAGGGAGGAAATCAGCCCCAGCATTTT
>-|TRBV3-1/TRBV3-2|-|15|TRBJ1-3
CASSQISGTGNTIYF
TGTGCCAGCAGCCAAATTTCGGGGACTGGAAACACCATATATTTT
>-|TRBV5-1|-|16|TRBJ1-6
CASSLTVGTQGSPLHF
TGCGCCAGCAGCTTGACTGTCGGGACTCAGGGTTCACCCCTCCACTTT
>-|TRBV4-1|few|16|TRBJ1-5
CASSQVPGDGQQPQHF
TGCGCCAGCAGCCAAGTTCCGGGGGACGGGCAACAGCCCCAGCATTTT
>TRBD2|TRBV2|few|15|TRBJ2-3
CASYAGGPGTDTQYF
TGTGCCAGCTATGCGGGAGGGCCCGGCACAGATACGCAGTATTTT
>TRBD1|TRBV7-9|-|16|TRBJ2-5
CASSLTRDSRQETQYF
TGTGCCAGCAGCTTAACAAGGGACAGTCGTCAAGAGACCCAGTACTTC
>-|TRBV3-1/TRBV3-2|-|13|TRBJ2-7
CASSHGGNYEQYF
TGTGCCAGCAGCCACGGCGGTAATTACGAGCAGTACTTC
>TRBD2|TRBV19|-|16|TRBJ2-2
CASSTRTSGGAGELFF
TGTGCCAGTAGTACCCGGACTAGCGGGGGGGCCGGGGAGCTGTTTTTT
>TRBD1|TRBV2|-|14|TRBJ1-1
CASSPQGVGTEAFF
TGTGCCAGCAGCCCTCAGGGGGTAGGCACTGAAGCTTTCTTT
>-|TRBV18|once|14|TRBJ1-6
CASSPTEYNSPLHF
TGTGCCAGCTCACCTACAGAATATAATTCACCCCTCCACTTT
>-|TRBV7-6|few|13|TRBJ1-5
CASSRGPNQPQHF
TGTGCCAGCAGTCGCGGCCCCAATCAGCCCCAGCATTTT
>TRBD1|TRBV28|-|16|TRBJ1-2
CASSLQWDRGQGGYTF
TGTGCCAGCAGCCTCCAGTGGGACAGGGGGCAGGGTGGCTACACCTTC
>TRBD2|TRBV24-1|-|16|TRBJ2-1
CATSDSLAGIDNEQFF
TGTGCCACCAGTGATTCGTTAGCGGGAATCGACAATGAGCAGTTCTTC
>TRBD1|TRBV4-1|-|16|TRBJ2-3
CASSQTGTVGTDTQYF
TGCGCCAGCAGCCAAACCGGGACAGTCGGCACAGATACGCAGTATTTT
>-|TRBV5-4|-|15|TRBJ2-1
CASSLGQGPYNEQFF
TGTGCCAGCAGCCTTGGTCAGGGGCCCTACAATGAGCAGTTCTTC
>-|TRBV4-1|few|15|TRBJ2-7
CASSQNSGIAYEQYF
TGCGCCAGCAGCCAGAATTCAGGGATCGCCTACGAGCAGTACTTC
>-|TRBV4-3|-|15|TRBJ2-1
CASSQLGLGDNEQFF
TGCGCCAGCAGCCAACTCGGACTGGGAGACAATGAGCAGTTCTTC
>-|TRBV3-1/TRBV3-2|-|12|TRBJ2-2
CASRERSGELFF
TGTGCCAGCAGGGAGCGGAGCGGGGAGCTGTTTTTT
>-|TRBV2|-|17|TRBJ1-2
CASSEGSGGSGNYGYTF
TGTGCCAGCAGTGAAGGATCAGGAGGAAGTGGTAACTATGGCTACACCTTC
>-|TRBV5-1|-|13|TRBJ1-5
CASSLTGNQPQHF
TGCGCCAGCAGCTTGACGGGTAATCAGCCCCAGCATTTT
>TRBD1|TRBV9|once|15|TRBJ2-1
CASSARDRVASEQFF
TGTGCCAGCAGCGCCCGGGACAGGGTCGCTAGTGAGCAGTTCTTC
>TRBD1|TRBV28|-|14|TRBJ1-5
CASSLTGGNQPQHF
TGTGCCAGCAGTTTGACAGGGGGCAATCAGCCCCAGCATTTT
>-|TRBV10-3|-|15|TRBJ1-1
CAIKLPPGQNTEAFF
TGTGCCATCAAGCTACCGCCAGGGCAAAACACTGAAGCTTTCTTT
>TRBD2|TRBV7-8|once|16|TRBJ2-5
CASSFETRGGGETQYF
TGTGCCAGCAGCTTTGAGACTCGCGGGGGGGGTGAGACCCAGTACTTC
>-|TRBV4-3|-|13|TRBJ2-7
CASSQGQAYEQYF
TGCGCCAGCAGCCAAGGACAGGCGTACGAGCAGTACTTC
>TRBD1|TRBV7-6|few|15|TRBJ1-1
CASSLGTGRNTEAFF
TGTGCCAGCAGCCTTGGGACAGGCCGGAACACTGAAGCTTTCTTT
>-|TRBV7-2|-|15|TRBJ2-5
CASSLSFHGQETQYF
TGTGCCAGCAGCTTATCGTTTCACGGTCAAGAGACCCAGTACTTC
>-|TRBV29-1|-|13|TRBJ1-1
CSVVPYRNTEAFF
TGCAGCGTTGTGCCCTACAGAAACACTGAAGCTTTCTTT
>-|TRBV2|-|15|TRBJ1-5
CASSEARSSNQPQHF
TGTGCCAGCAGTGAAGCGCGGTCAAGCAATCAGCCCCAGCATTTT
>-|TRBV11-3|-|16|TRBJ2-6
CASSFRGAVGANVLTF
TGTGCCAGCAGCTTTAGGGGTGCGGTTGGGGCCAACGTCCTGACTTTC
>-|TRBV21-1|-|23|TRBJ2-7
CASSKGELKFFQALAGESYEQYF
TGTGCCAGCAGCAAAGGGGAGCTAAAGTTTTTTCAAGCATTAGCGGGAGAGTCCTACGAGCAGTACTTC
>TRBD1|TRBV28|-|16|TRBJ1-5
CASSLPGTGVNQPQHF
TGTGCCAGCAGTTTGCCCGGGACAGGGGTGAATCAGCCCCAGCATTTT
>TRBD2|TRBV5-4|-|17|TRBJ2-2
CASSLASAGGRTGELFF
TGTGCCAGCAGCTTGGCCTCAGCGGGGGGACGCACCGGGGAGCTGTTTTTT
>-|TRBV5-1|-|14|TRBJ1-1
CASKQPGQNTEAFF
TGCGCCAGCAAGCAGCCGGGACAGAACACTGAAGCTTTCTTT
>TRBD1|TRBV9|once|19|TRBJ1-6
CASREKPGTGNSYNSPLHF
TGTGCCAGCCGTGAGAAGCCCGGGACAGGTAACTCCTATAATTCACCCCTCCACTTT
>TRBD2|TRBV7-8|-|15|TRBJ2-3
CASSLLAGDTDTQYF
TGTGCCAGCAGCTTGCTAGCGGGAGACACAGATACGCAGTATTTT
>-|TRBV12-3/TRBV12-4|-|13|TRBJ1-1
CASSLLLYTEAFF
TGTGCCAGCAGCCTCCTATTATACACTGAAGCTTTCTTT
>TRBD1|TRBV29-1|-|14|TRBJ2-7
CSAGGAGGIYEQYF
TGCAGCGCCGGCGGGGCAGGGGGCATATACGAGCAGTACTTC
>TRBD1|TRBV14|-|15|TRBJ2-7
CASSLETGEAYEQYF
TGTGCCAGCAGCCTAGAGACAGGGGAAGCTTACGAGCAGTACTTC
>-|TRBV7-2|-|17|TRBJ1-6
CASSYPRGGGGNSPLHF
TGTGCCAGCAGTTACCCGCGGGGGGGAGGGGGTAATTCACCCCTCCACTTT
>TRBD2|TRBV5-1|-|16|TRBJ2-5
CASSLRLAGGGETQYF
TGCGCCAGCAGCTTGCGCCTAGCGGGGGGCGGGGAGACCCAGTACTTC
>-|TRBV7-9|-|16|TRBJ1-4
CASSLVRGSTNEKLFF
TGTGCCAGCAGCTTAGTCAGGGGCTCAACTAATGAAAAACTGTTTTTT
>TRBD2|TRBV19|once|15|TRBJ2-1
CASSSFSGNYNEQFF
TGTGCCAGTAGCTCTTTTAGCGGGAACTACAATGAGCAGTTCTTC
>TRBD2|TRBV11-3|-|14|TRBJ2-7
CASSRGGAGSEQYF
TGTGCCAGCAGCCGCGGGGGGGCCGGGAGCGAGCAGTACTTC
>-|TRBV7-9|-|16|TRBJ2-1
CASSAGGDSSYNEQFF
TGTGCCAGCAGCGCTGGAGGCGATAGCTCCTACAATGAGCAGTTCTTC
>TRBD1|TRBV6-6|-|15|TRBJ1-1
CASSYPTDRATEAFF
TGTGCCAGCAGTTACCCAACAGACAGGGCCACTGAAGCTTTCTTT
>-|TRBV12-3/TRBV12-4|-|11|TRBJ1-2
CASSLGRDYTF
TGTGCCAGCAGTTTAGGTAGAGACTACACCTTC
>-|TRBV5-6|-|14|TRBJ1-4
CASSLIATNEKLFF
TGTGCCAGCAGCTTGATAGCAACTAATGAAAAACTGTTTTTT
>TRBD1|TRBV5-6|few|14|TRBJ1-2
CASSPGLGGHSYTF
TGTGCCAGCAGCCCTGGGTTAGGGGGCCATAGCTACACCTTC
>TRBD2|TRBV28|once|19|TRBJ2-1
CASTSFVASGSRFVHEQFF
TGTGCCAGCACCTCATTCGTAGCTAGCGGGAGTCGGTTTGTCCATGAGCAGTTCTTC
>-|TRBV7-3|-|14|TRBJ2-1
CASSLNRGHYEQFF
TGTGCCAGCAGCCTAAACCGGGGTCACTATGAGCAGTTCTTC
>-|TRBV10-3|-|15|TRBJ2-2
CAIRRLNANTGELFF
TGTGCCATCAGAAGACTGAACGCGAACACCGGGGAGCTGTTTTTT